Listed here are 18 T cell receptor beta chains from one sample, sequenced in a study of T cells in Graves' hyperthyroidism and ophthalmopathy. It was RNA transcripts that yielded the amplified TCR beta CDR3 regions. The HTBI primer set served for first-round RT-PCR of the TCR CDR3. From the multiplex PCR reads, TCRdb called clonotypes with MiXCR, one entry per CDR3 protein. The table has hundreds of thousands of distinct CDR3 sequences, 12% to 15% seen once. The sample was blood. Receptor source: a woman between 18 and 30 years old with Graves' hyperthyroidism.

This clonotype came up once. A clone one base away is much larger, so this may be a read error. The rearrangement uses TRBV30 and TRBJ2-5, with D unresolved. The tail of the sequence fits TRBJ2-1 better, so the J call may be wrong. This CDR3 has 12 residues. Germline values: CDR1 GTSNPN, CDR2 SVGIG (reference sequence). The CDR3 sequence: CAWSFGSETQFF. The CDR3 nucleotides read TGTGCCTGGAGTTTTGGTTCGGAGACCCAGTTCTTC.

This clonotype was observed at least ten times. J is TRBJ1-1 and V is TRBV2; 8 bases match TRBD1. Germline lookup yields CDR1 SNHLY and CDR2 FYNNEI. V lost 8 bases, J lost 6 bases, and 14 bases stayed unmatched. The CDR3 has 15 amino acids. CDR3 sequence reads: CASHKEGTGSSEAFF. CDR3 coding DNA: TGTGCCAGCCATAAAGAAGGGACAGGTTCGTCTGAAGCTTTCTTT. The full variable domain, its missing parts supplied by reference TRBV2 and TRBJ1-1, is EPEVTQTPSHQVTQMGQEVILRCVPISNHLYFYWYRQILGQKVEFLVSFYNNEISEKSEIFDDQFSVERPDGSNFTLKIRSTKLEDSAMYFCASHKEGTGSSEAFFGQGTRLTVV.

The V call is TRBV12-3 or TRBV12-4, the J call TRBJ2-2, with unresolved D. Trimming took off 2 bases at V and 3 bases at J, with 10 bases between the two ends. The CDR3 loop spans 15 amino acids. CDR3 residues: CASSLWRTYTGELFF. CDR3 in DNA: TGTGCCAGCAGTTTATGGCGCACTTACACCGGGGAGCTGTTTTTT.

This clonotype was counted only a few times. The chain couples TRBV20-1 to TRBJ2-2; no clear D gene. The CDR3 covers 14 residues. Germline V gene data show CDR1 as DFQATT and CDR2 as SNEGSKA (reference sequence). Trimming took off 2 bases at V and 2 bases at J, with 9 bases between the two ends. CDR3 coding DNA: TGCAGTGCTAGATTTGGTGCCAACACCGGGGAGCTGTTTTTT. Its translation is CSARFGANTGELFF.

The sample holds a few counts of this clonotype. The rearrangement joins TRBV15 to TRBJ1-2; 12 nucleotides match TRBD1. V was pared by 0 bases and J by 8 bases, with 13 bases of the junction left unmatched. The CDR3 consists of 18 residues. Germline V gene sequence: CDR1 LNHNV, CDR2 YYDKDF (reference sequence). The CDR3 loop is CATSRDTRDRGRSGGYTF. Here the CDR3 DNA reads TGTGCCACCAGCAGAGACACCCGGGACAGGGGGCGAAGTGGAGGCTACACCTTC.

The chain recombines TRBV4-3 with TRBJ2-1; the D gene is possibly TRBD1 (5 bases). This CDR3 is built from 14 residues. Trimming shortened V by 0 bases and J by 5 bases, and 8 bases separated the two germline ends. Germline CDR1 is LGHNA and CDR2 is YSLEER. CDR3 residues: CASSQEVTDNEQFF. The CDR3 nucleotides read TGCGCCAGCAGCCAAGAGGTGACAGACAATGAGCAGTTCTTC.

There are a few counts of this clonotype. The rearrangement joins TRBV5-1 to TRBJ2-3; 10 nucleotides line up with TRBD2. The CDR3 length is 13 residues. Trimming removed 2 bases from V and 9 bases from J; junction bases left unmatched: 3. Germline CDR1 and CDR2: SGHRS and YFSETQ. The CDR3: CASSFQLAGTQYF. The CDR3 region has the DNA TGCGCCAGCAGCTTCCAACTAGCGGGGACGCAGTATTTT.

The sample holds many counts of this clonotype. This chain links TRBV11-2 with TRBJ2-7; 9 bases are shared with TRBD2. The trim removed 6 bases at V and 7 bases at J, leaving 16 bases unmatched. CDR1 SGHAT and CDR2 FQNNGV come from the germline V gene. CDR3 size: 16 residues. CDR3 sequence: CASRLTAVAGVGEQYF. In DNA form, the CDR3 reads TGTGCCAGCAGACTAACCGCCGTAGCGGGAGTAGGGGAGCAGTACTTC.

This clonotype appeared many times. The chain uses TRBV20-1 and TRBJ2-5, with D unresolved. V shed 2 bases and J shed 2 bases, with 3 bases lying between them. In germline, CDR1 is DFQATT, CDR2 SNEGSKA (reference sequence). The CDR3 loop spans 11 amino acids. The CDR3 nucleotides read TGCAGTGCTAGATCGCAAGAGACCCAGTACTTC. Its translation: CSARSQETQYF.

This clonotype was seen many times. The rearrangement links TRBV28 to TRBJ1-2; 7 bases fit TRBD1. The CDR3 contains 15 residues. Losses at the gene ends were 5 bases for V and 4 bases for J; bases not matched to a gene: 10. Germline-derived CDR1 and CDR2 are MDHEN and SYDVKM. The CDR3 coding sequence is TGTGCCAGCAGTCCCTCGTCGACAGGGCTCTATGGCTACACCTTC. Amino acids: CASSPSSTGLYGYTF.

This clonotype has only a few counts. The chain couples TRBV19 to TRBJ2-2; 9 positions match TRBD1. V lost 9 bases and J lost 5; bases outside the gene matches: 10. Germline loops: CDR1 LNHDA, CDR2 SQIVND (reference sequence). The CDR3 totals 15 residues. The CDR3 nucleotides read TGTGCCAGCCTAAAACAGGGGGCGCGGACCGGGGAGCTGTTTTTT. Its translation: CASLKQGARTGELFF.

This clonotype was seen at least ten times. V usage is TRBV7-9 and J usage is TRBJ2-7, with TRBD2 matching 8 bases. CDR1 is SEHNR, CDR2 FQNEAQ, per germline (reference sequence). V lost 5 bases, J lost 0 bases, and 3 bases stayed unmatched. The CDR3 has 14 residues. As DNA, the CDR3 is TGTGCCAGCAGCCCTGGGACTAGCTCCTACGAGCAGTACTTC. Encoded protein: CASSPGTSSYEQYF.

This clonotype was seen a handful of times. V is TRBV28 and J is TRBJ2-2, with a tentative D call TRBD1 (5 bases). Looked up from germline, CDR1 is MDHEN and CDR2 is SYDVKM. The CDR3 loop spans 14 amino acids. V lost 7 bases and J 4 bases, leaving 13 bases between the germline ends. In DNA form, the CDR3 reads TGTGCCAGCAAGGGGTCCCTTGGCACCGGGGAGCTGTTTTTT. Translated: CASKGSLGTGELFF. Combining the CDR3 with reference TRBV28 and TRBJ2-2 gives the whole variable domain DVKVTQSSRYLVKRTGEKVFLECVQDMDHENMFWYRQDPGLGLRLIYFSYDVKMKEKGDIPEGYSVSREKKERFSLILESASTNQTSMYLCASKGSLGTGELFFGEGSRLTVL.

This clonotype was counted only a few times. This chain joins TRBV6-2 or TRBV6-3 and TRBJ2-1, with D perhaps matching TRBD2 (6 bases). V shed 7 bases and J shed 2 bases, with 12 bases lying between them. Germline V lookup: CDR1 MNHEY, CDR2 SVGEGT. The CDR3 spans 14 residues. The CDR3 loop reads CASIGTGAYNEQFF. The CDR3 DNA sequence: TGTGCCAGCATTGGGACGGGAGCCTACAATGAGCAGTTCTTC.

This clonotype showed up many times. The rearrangement uses TRBV20-1 and TRBJ2-7; a weak D match, TRBD1 (5 bases). The CDR3 loop spans 12 amino acids. From germline, CDR1 is DFQATT and CDR2 SNEGSKA (reference sequence). The V end was cut by 3 bases, the J end by 2 bases, with 8 bases between. The DNA of the CDR3 is TGCAGTGCTAGCCTCAGGGCCTACGAGCAGTACTTC. Residues: CSASLRAYEQYF.

In its sample, this clonotype was seen many times. The chain carries TRBV12-3 or TRBV12-4 and TRBJ1-5; 12 nucleotides match TRBD1. Trimming took 6 bases from V and 7 from J; bases not matched to a gene: 7. The CDR3 is 15 residues long. This CDR3 is CASRGGQGARQPQHF. CDR3 nucleotides: TGTGCCAGCAGGGGGGGACAGGGGGCTAGACAGCCCCAGCATTTT.

V is TRBV29-1 and J is TRBJ2-7; no definite D call. This CDR3 has 12 residues. V was pared by 4 bases and J by 5 bases, with 12 bases between. The germline CDR1 and CDR2 sequences are SQVTM and ANQGSEA. Here the CDR3 reads CSVGRMGDEQYF. In nucleotides, the CDR3 is TGCAGCGTTGGCAGGATGGGTGACGAGCAGTACTTC.

This clonotype was seen ten or more times. The chain has TRBV11-2 and TRBJ2-1; D is perhaps TRBD1 (7 bases). With 5 bases removed from V and 1 base from J, the gap between germline ends came to 15 bases. Per the germline V gene, CDR1 is SGHAT and CDR2 is FQNNGV. This CDR3 has 16 residues. CDR3 sequence reads: CASSTTPGGSYNEQFF. CDR3 DNA sequence: TGTGCCAGCAGCACCACCCCAGGGGGGTCCTACAATGAGCAGTTCTTC.